These 5 T cell receptor beta chains originate from one sample sequenced in a study of T cell responses to AZD1222 COVID-19 vaccine. Here immunoSEQ multiplex PCR was the method, and the copy in TCRdb shows in-frame clones only, minus some. The repertoire holds approximately 180,000 clones, with 90% as singletons. Sequencing used peripheral blood, obtained on day 0 of AZD1222 vaccination. The receptors originated from an adult in good health.

Concerning this clone: The sample has other DNA sequences that encode this CDR3 too. The chain uses TRBV18 and TRBJ1-5; TRBD1 matches at 8 bases. From germline, CDR1 is KGHSH and CDR2 LQKENI. Losses at the gene ends were 3 bases for V and 1 base for J; bases not matched to a gene: 2. This CDR3 comprises 15 residues. CDR3 nucleotides: TGTGCCAGCTCACCTCAGGGGGCCAGCAATCAGCCCCAGCATTTT. It translates to CASSPQGASNQPQHF. Full variable domain (missing parts from reference TRBV18 and TRBJ1-5): NAGVMQNPRHLVRRRGQEARLRCSPMKGHSHVYWYRQLPEEGLKFMVYLQKENIIDESGMPKERFSAEFPKEGPSILRIQQVVRGDSAAYFCASSPQGASNQPQHFGDGTRLSIL.

The chain combines TRBV7-9 with TRBJ2-1; TRBD1 might be the D (6 bases). Trimming left V 3 bases short and J 1 base short, with 22 bases between. The CDR3 consists of 19 residues. CDR1 SEHNR and CDR2 FQNEAQ come from the germline V gene (reference sequence). The CDR3 loop is CASSFPGATLQLSYNEQFF. CDR3 bases: TGTGCCAGCAGCTTTCCAGGGGCGACCCTACAATTATCCTACAATGAGCAGTTCTTC.

This clone was seen a few times. The chain carries TRBV6-4 and TRBJ2-3; D might be TRBD1 or TRBD2, each matching 6 bases. V lost 3 bases to trimming and J lost 2 bases, with 12 bases between them. Germline CDR1 MRHNA, CDR2 SNTAGT. CDR3 length equals 15 residues. CDR3 DNA: TGTGCCAGCAGTGAGAACGGGGGCCACACAGATACGCAGTATTTT. It is translated as CASSENGGHTDTQYF.

V gene TRBV10-3 combines with J gene TRBJ2-2, with 9 positions matching TRBD2. V dropped 1 base and J dropped 5; count of bases not matched to a gene: 5. The CDR3 spans 16 residues. Germline V gives CDR1 ENHRY, CDR2 SYGVKD. The CDR3 region has the DNA TGTGCCATCAGTGAGTTGGGACTAGCCCCTACCGGGGAGCTGTTTTTT. Its translation is CAISELGLAPTGELFF.

V is TRBV2 and J is TRBJ2-7, with 10 bases lining up with TRBD2. The CDR3 has 16 residues. CDR1 and CDR2 (germline): SNHLY, FYNNEI. J gave up 6 bases and V 7 bases, and 15 bases lay outside the gene matches. CDR3 in DNA: TGTGCCAGCAACAGCGGGGGGGCCAATGTGGTCCCCGAGCAGTACTTC. Translating it yields CASNSGGANVVPEQYF.